One sample yielded the 5 T cell receptor beta chains listed below, sequenced in a study of CD8+CD57+ T cells in acquired aplastic anemia. Template material for TCR beta VDJ and CDR3 profiling consisted of genomic DNA. TCRdb called the reads again in MiXCR, with one record for every CDR3 protein. The sample lists 260,000 or so distinct CDR3 sequences; roughly 82% were seen once. Patients chosen for sequencing had shown CD8+CD57+ cell expansion by flow cytometry. The sequencing input was sorted CD4+, CD8+, or CD8+CD57+ T cells (not recorded which) from PBMCs. These receptors all come from a human donor with aplastic anemia.

Comments on this clonotype: A read error may account for a junction end that differs from germline. V is TRBV7-8 and J is TRBJ2-7; D is perhaps TRBD2 (5 bases). Germline V CDR1 and CDR2: SGHVS, FQNEAQ. The length of the CDR3 is 14 residues. The CDR3 DNA follows: TGTGCCACCAGCTTCGCGGGCCTAGCCTATGAGCAGTACTTC. Amino acids: CATSFAGLAYEQYF.

This sequence joins TRBV7-9 and TRBJ2-1, with 8 bases lining up with TRBD1. CDR3 size: 16 residues. V gave up 5 bases and J gave up 13 bases; unmatched junction bases: 19. Germline V gene sequence: CDR1 SEHNR, CDR2 FQNEAQ (reference sequence). The CDR3 DNA reads TGTGCCAGCAGCCATTGGGGCGGACAGGGTAAGGAGGATCAGTTCTTC. Protein: CASSHWGGQGKEDQFF.

The chain links TRBV9 to TRBJ2-5; D is ambiguous. Per the germline V gene, CDR1 is SGDLS and CDR2 is YYNGEE. The V gene lost 3 bases and the J gene lost 14 bases, with 23 bases spanning the gap. The CDR3 is 14 amino acids. The CDR3 spells CASSGGSDTETFYF. The CDR3, as DNA: TGTGCCAGCAGCGGAGGTTCCGATACGGAGACCTTTTACTTC.

The chain joins TRBV5-5 to TRBJ2-7; D might be TRBD1 or TRBD2, each matching 5 bases. The CDR3 is 18 residues long. The V and J ends lost 2 bases and 1 base respectively, with 22 bases between them. CDR1 and CDR2 (germline): SGHKS, YYEKEE (reference sequence). CDR3 sequence (DNA): TGTGCCAGCAGCTTTGATAGGGACGGGGCAGCCCTTTCCTACGAGCAGTACGTC. This sequence encodes CASSFDRDGAALSYEQYV.

About this clonotype itself: An end of the junction differs from the germline gene, which may be a read error. This rearrangement joins TRBV7-2 to TRBJ2-3; D unresolved. Germline lookup yields CDR1 SGHTA and CDR2 FQGNSA. The length of the CDR3 is 14 residues. The CDR3 sequence: CASSLAGDADTLCF. CDR3 sequence (DNA): TGTGCCAGCAGCTTAGCGGGCGATGCGGATACGTTGTGTTTT. The variable domain in full, with the rest retrieved from reference TRBV7-2 and TRBJ2-3, is GAGVSQSPSNKVTEKGKDVELRCDPISGHTALYWYRQSLGQGLEFLIYFQGNSAPDKSGLPSDRFSAERTGGSVSTLTIQRTQQEDSAVYLCASSLAGDADTLCFGPGTRLTVL.